What follows are 8 T cell receptor beta chains derived from one specimen sequenced in a study of early T cells in non-severe SARS-CoV-2 infection. From the 5' RACE reads, TCRdb called clonotypes with MiXCR, one entry per CDR3 protein. The sample lists more than 70,000 distinct CDR3 sequences; roughly 12% were seen once. The specimen was whole blood. Receptors originate from an adult who was a healthcare worker with PCR-confirmed SARS-CoV-2 infection or an uninfected control (not recorded which).

J is TRBJ2-7 and V is TRBV10-2, with 11 nucleotides matching TRBD2. The CDR3 extends over 14 amino acids. The V gene end was trimmed by 4 bases and the J gene end by 7 bases; junction bases not matched to a gene: 6. Germline loops: CDR1 WSHSY, CDR2 SAAADI. CDR3 nucleotides: TGCGCCAGCAGTGCACTAGCGGGAGCGAGGGAGCAGTACTTC. Protein: CASSALAGAREQYF.

This chain connects TRBV3-1 to TRBJ1-1; D possibly corresponds to TRBD1 (5 bases). CDR3 length: 14 amino acids. Germline CDR1 is LGHDT and CDR2 is YNNKEL (reference sequence). Trimming took off 3 bases at V and 4 bases at J, with 12 bases between the two ends. In nucleotides, the CDR3 is TGTGCCAGCAGCCAGACAAGGGGCGGCACTGAAGCTTTCTTT. The encoded protein is CASSQTRGGTEAFF.

Many counts were recorded for this clonotype. The V gene is TRBV29-1, the J gene TRBJ2-6, with TRBD1 as a possible D gene (5 bases). The V end lost 3 bases, the J end lost 0 bases, and 6 bases lay between the germline ends. Germline V gives CDR1 SQVTM, CDR2 ANQGSEA. The CDR3 spans 14 residues. CDR3 DNA sequence: TGCAGCGTTGACGACAGCTCTGGGGCCAACGTCCTGACTTTC. This gives the protein CSVDDSSGANVLTF.

The rearrangement joins TRBV6-2 or TRBV6-3 to TRBJ2-2; 7 nucleotides match TRBD1. The V gene end was trimmed by 5 bases and the J gene end by 3 bases; junction bases not matched to a gene: 3. This CDR3 has 14 residues. From germline, CDR1 is MNHEY and CDR2 SVGEGT. Written as DNA, the CDR3 is TGTGCCAGCAGTCCACAGGGGTACACCGGGGAGCTGTTTTTT. This translates into CASSPQGYTGELFF.

In this sample, this clonotype turned up many times. The chain links TRBV20-1 to TRBJ2-1; 13 bases are shared with TRBD2. The CDR3 sequence is 14 residues long. Germline trimming cut 7 bases from V and 7 bases from J; bases unmatched to any gene: 7. CDR1 DFQATT and CDR2 SNEGSKA come from the germline V gene (reference sequence). For the CDR3, the DNA is TGCAGTGGTTCACTAGCGGGAGGGCGTAATGAGCAGTTCTTC. Its protein is CSGSLAGGRNEQFF.

This chain joins TRBV6-1 and TRBJ1-2, with TRBD1 matching 8 bases. The germline CDR1 and CDR2 sequences are MNHNS and SASEGT. The J segment lost 4 bases and the V segment lost 6 bases, leaving 7 bases of the junction unmatched. This CDR3 spans 14 amino acids. The CDR3 is CASRDRVSGYGYTF. The CDR3 bases are TGTGCCAGCAGGGACAGGGTCAGCGGCTATGGCTACACCTTC.

The rearrangement links TRBV20-1 to TRBJ2-1, with TRBD2 matching 9 bases. Germline assignment: CDR1 DFQATT and CDR2 SNEGSKA (reference sequence). The CDR3 sequence is 19 residues long. V trimming: 5 bases; J trimming: 7 bases; junction bases outside the gene matches: 24. The CDR3 DNA reads as TGCAGTGCTCCCTCGACTCTAAATTTAGCGGGGGCCCGTCGGAATGAGCAGTTCTTC. It codes for CSAPSTLNLAGARRNEQFF.

This clonotype occurred a few times. This chain uses TRBV30 with TRBJ1-5; D remains ambiguous. Trimming removed 0 bases from V and 6 bases from J, with 9 bases in between. Per germline, CDR1 GTSNPN and CDR2 SVGIG (reference sequence). The CDR3 sequence is 13 residues long. The CDR3 coding sequence is TGTGCCTGGAGTGTAGGCGGGAGTCAGCCCCAGCATTTT. Amino acid sequence: CAWSVGGSQPQHF. Full variable domain (missing parts from reference TRBV30 and TRBJ1-5): SQTIHQWPATLVQPVGSPLSLECTVEGTSNPNLYWYRQAAGRGLQLLFYSVGIGQISSEVPQNLSASRPQDRQFILSSKKLLLSDSGFYLCAWSVGGSQPQHFGDGTRLSIL.